This T cell receptor (beta chain) was retrieved from a study of blood T cell repertoires in COVID-19. Study-level background: From the United States, Italy and Spain came samples of acute and convalescent COVID-19.

Enrollment of patients from Seattle took place during active infection, with longitudinal follow-up. Data came from immunoSEQ multiplex PCR; TCRdb stores just in-frame clones and leaves some out. This table holds just over 300,000 clones, under 90% found once. Unmatched junction bases numbered 3, after V lost 2 bases and J lost 0 bases. CDR3 length: 15 amino acids. Germline V gene sequence: CDR1 MNHEY, CDR2 SMNVEV (reference sequence). Source material: peripheral blood. The receptor's source is a woman aged 30 to 39 with COVID-19, enrolled during active disease. V usage is TRBV27 and J usage is TRBJ2-7, with 8 bases fitting TRBD2. The CDR3 spells CASSLRLAGSYEQYF. As DNA, the CDR3 is TGTGCCAGCAGTTTACGGCTAGCGGGCTCCTACGAGCAGTACTTC.